The 14 T cell receptor beta chains in this list originate from one sample, sequenced in a study of cytomegalovirus exposure and HLA in healthy donors. The PCR contained 60 Vbeta and 13 Jbeta primers. Profiled with immunoSEQ multiplex PCR; TCRdb holds only in-frame clones, not every one. The data show roughly 170,000 clones, less than 85% seen once. The sequencing sample was made of PBMCs. These receptors were taken from a male donor in good health and CMV-seronegative.

The genes are TRBV28 and TRBJ1-1, with TRBD1 matching 8 bases. The CDR3 covers 17 residues. The germline V gene has CDR1 MDHEN and CDR2 SYDVKM. V shed 7 bases, J shed 2 bases, and the junction held 15 bases outside the gene matches. The CDR3 loop reads CASTPIEVDRGNTEAFF. CDR3 nucleotides: TGTGCCAGCACCCCGATCGAGGTTGACAGGGGAAACACTGAAGCTTTCTTT.

The V and J genes are TRBV19 and TRBJ2-5, with TRBD2 identical over 9 bases. V lost 2 bases, J lost 5 bases, and 3 bases stayed unmatched. Germline V gene sequence: CDR1 LNHDA, CDR2 SQIVND (reference sequence). CDR3 length equals 14 residues. In nucleotides, the CDR3 is TGTGCCAGTAGTATATCGGGACTAGCTGAGACCCAGTACTTC. It translates to CASSISGLAETQYF.

The J gene is TRBJ1-2, the V gene TRBV6-1, with a weak D call TRBD1 (5 bases). The germline V gene has CDR1 MNHNS and CDR2 SASEGT. Trimming cost V 1 base and J 1 base, with 16 bases left between them. This CDR3 has 17 residues. DNA for the CDR3: TGTGCCAGCAGTGAAGGGGGCAGGGCTACCCATAACTATGGCTACACCTTC. Its translation: CASSEGGRATHNYGYTF.

The chain carries TRBV6-5 and TRBJ2-2; 10 nucleotides agree with TRBD2. The CDR3 totals 15 residues. Germline CDR1 and CDR2: MNHEY and SVGAGI. After removal of 6 bases from V and 8 bases from J, the junction contained 9 bases not matched to a gene. The chain's CDR3 is CASRTSGGGVGELFF. The CDR3 coding sequence is TGTGCCAGCAGGACGAGCGGGGGGGGTGTGGGGGAGCTGTTTTTT.

The chain uses TRBV13 and TRBJ2-3, with 13 bases that match TRBD2. V was pared by 4 bases and J by 4 bases, with 8 bases of the junction left unmatched. CDR3 length: 17 amino acids. Looked up from germline, CDR1 is PRHDT and CDR2 is FYEKMQ (reference sequence). CDR3 in DNA: TGTGCCAGCAGCTCGGGACTAGCGGGAACCGGACCAGATACGCAGTATTTT. Translated: CASSSGLAGTGPDTQYF.

V and J are TRBV5-1 and TRBJ2-4, with 7 bases matching TRBD2. CDR1 and CDR2 from the germline V gene are SGHRS and YFSETQ. This CDR3 is built from 16 residues. V dropped 0 bases and J dropped 0; count of bases not matched to a gene: 3. The chain's CDR3 is CASSLGGGSAKNIQYF. The CDR3 DNA is TGCGCCAGCAGCTTGGGCGGGGGATCAGCCAAAAACATTCAGTACTTC.

This rearrangement joins TRBV19 to TRBJ1-2; possibly TRBD1 for D (5 bases). CDR1 and CDR2 (germline): LNHDA, SQIVND (reference sequence). The CDR3 totals 15 residues. V gave up 7 bases and J gave up 4 bases, with 19 bases separating them. The CDR3 protein is CASTQRELRAYGYTF. CDR3 nucleotides: TGTGCCAGTACCCAGCGGGAACTCAGGGCCTATGGCTACACCTTC.

The rearrangement links TRBV19 to TRBJ1-1; D remains ambiguous. The V gene's germline CDR1 is LNHDA and CDR2 SQIVND (reference sequence). The CDR3 has 14 residues. The V gene lost 4 bases and the J gene lost 5 bases, with 14 bases spanning the gap. This CDR3 reads CASSTLLRGTEAFF. For the CDR3, the DNA is TGTGCCAGTAGTACCCTACTGCGAGGGACTGAAGCTTTCTTT. The full variable domain, with the rest looked up from reference TRBV19 and TRBJ1-1, is DGGITQSPKYLFRKEGQNVTLSCEQNLNHDAMYWYRQDPGQGLRLIYYSQIVNDFQKGDIAEGYSVSREKKESFPLTVTSAQKNPTAFYLCASSTLLRGTEAFFGQGTRLTVV.

V usage is TRBV6-5 and J usage is TRBJ2-1; D possibly corresponds to TRBD2 (6 bases). In germline, CDR1 is MNHEY, CDR2 SVGAGI. Trimming took off 4 bases at V and 2 bases at J, with 12 bases between the two ends. This CDR3 has 15 residues. The CDR3 nucleotides read TGTGCCAGCAGTTTGTCCCGGACTACCTACAATGAGCAGTTCTTC. This translates into CASSLSRTTYNEQFF.

The chain joins TRBV10-3 to TRBJ2-2; TRBD1 matches 8 bases. CDR1 is ENHRY and CDR2 is SYGVKD in the germline V gene. The length of the CDR3 is 14 residues. Losses at the gene ends were 3 bases for V and 6 bases for J; bases not matched to a gene: 3. For the CDR3, the DNA is TGTGCCATCAGTGACCGACAGGGGCCCGGGGAGCTGTTTTTT. Translation gives CAISDRQGPGELFF.

The chain has TRBV7-9 and TRBJ2-1; TRBD2 is a possible D gene (6 bases). The germline V gene encodes CDR1 SEHNR and CDR2 FQNEAQ (reference sequence). The CDR3 totals 17 residues. The V gene lost 4 bases and the J gene lost 4 bases, with 20 bases spanning the gap. CDR3 nucleotides: TGTGCCAGCAGCTCTCTTAGGAGACTAGATCCGTACAATGAGCAGTTCTTC. Translated, it gives CASSSLRRLDPYNEQFF.

The gene calls are TRBV9 and TRBJ2-2; D ambiguous. Trimming shortened V by 0 bases and J by 5 bases, and 11 bases separated the two germline ends. Germline CDR1 reads SGDLS; CDR2 reads YYNGEE. CDR3 length equals 15 residues. CDR3: CASSVVSQQTGELFF. CDR3 DNA: TGTGCCAGCAGCGTAGTTTCACAGCAAACCGGGGAGCTGTTTTTT.

The chain is built from TRBV6-5 and TRBJ1-2; D might be TRBD1 (6 bases). Trimming removed 7 bases from V and 4 bases from J, with 16 bases in between. In germline, CDR1 is MNHEY, CDR2 SVGAGI. The CDR3 is 14 amino acids. Here the CDR3 DNA reads TGTGCCAGCACCAAAGGGGGGGATGCCTATGGCTACACCTTC. Translated, it gives CASTKGGDAYGYTF.

The chain recombines TRBV5-1 with TRBJ1-1; 10 bases are a match to TRBD1. Per germline, CDR1 SGHRS and CDR2 YFSETQ. The trim removed 7 bases at V and 7 bases at J, leaving 7 bases unmatched. The CDR3 contains 13 residues. The CDR3 spells CASARDRGGEAFF. The DNA of the CDR3 is TGCGCCAGCGCGAGGGACAGGGGCGGTGAAGCTTTCTTT.